This is a list of T cell receptor beta chains from one sample in a study of long-term antiretroviral therapy in people with HIV. Measured with immunoSEQ multiplex PCR; TCRdb has only the in-frame clones, and not every one. The sample holds 20,000 to 25,000 clones, 80% to 95% seen once. The sequencing used unsorted PBMCs, collected 4.4 years after starting antiretroviral therapy. These receptors were collected from a woman aged 45-60 years with HIV. Each CDR3 is given with its conserved first and last residue. A D gene is named only where the DNA matches it firmly. Not every row has a clone size; where given, it reads once, few, many or a size class.

v_gene	d_gene	abundance	j_gene	CDR3aa	CDR3nt
TRBV6-6	TRBD1	few	TRBJ2-3	CASSRGQGDTDTQYF	TGTGCCAGCAGCCGAGGACAGGGGGACACAGATACGCAGTATTTT
TRBV7-9	TRBD1	NA	TRBJ2-7	CASSLPRQGASYEQYF	TGTGCCAGCAGCTTACCTCGACAGGGGGCTTCCTACGAGCAGTACTTC
TRBV18	NA	NA	TRBJ1-1	CASSPQKTGNTEAFF	TGTGCCAGCTCACCACAAAAGACAGGGAACACTGAAGCTTTCTTT
TRBV2	NA	NA	TRBJ1-5	CASSTPYSNQPQHF	TGTGCCAGCAGCACACCGTATAGCAATCAGCCCCAGCATTTT
TRBV5-6	NA	NA	TRBJ2-7	CASSFQYEQYF	TGTGCCAGCAGCTTTCAGTACGAGCAGTACTTC
TRBV5-1	TRBD2	NA	TRBJ2-5	CASSLMWGGQETQYF	TGCGCCAGCAGCTTGATGTGGGGGGGACAAGAGACCCAGTACTTC
TRBV13	TRBD1	NA	TRBJ1-1	CASSPGQGGNTEAFF	TGTGCCAGCAGCCCTGGACAGGGAGGGAACACTGAAGCTTTCTTT
TRBV19	TRBD1	NA	TRBJ1-1	CASSIDRVGTEAFF	TGTGCCAGTAGCATCGACAGGGTGGGGACTGAAGCTTTCTTT
TRBV7-2	NA	NA	TRBJ2-3	CASSFVGGPTDTQYF	TGTGCCAGCAGCTTCGTGGGGGGGCCCACAGATACGCAGTATTTT
TRBV5-4	NA	once	TRBJ2-5	CASSWAIEETQYF	TGTGCCAGCAGTTGGGCCATAGAAGAGACCCAGTACTTC
TRBV7-2	TRBD1	NA	TRBJ2-4	CASSFTGGGPLAKNIQYF	TGTGCCAGCAGCTTCACAGGGGGCGGACCCCTAGCCAAAAACATTCAGTACTTC
TRBV6-5	NA	NA	TRBJ1-5	CASAGISNQPQHF	TGTGCCAGCGCAGGGATTAGCAATCAGCCCCAGCATTTT
TRBV7-6	TRBD1	NA	TRBJ2-7	CASSSGQIEQYF	TGTGCCAGCAGCTCGGGACAGATCGAGCAGTACTTC
TRBV6-5	NA	NA	TRBJ1-2	CASSYGRGGYTF	TGTGCCAGCAGTTACGGAAGGGGAGGCTACACCTTC
TRBV27	TRBD1	once	TRBJ2-3	CASSFRRDRGPDTQYF	TGTGCCAGCAGTTTTAGACGGGACAGGGGTCCAGATACGCAGTATTTT
TRBV5-4	NA	NA	TRBJ2-3	CASSPGTPGTDTQYF	TGTGCCAGCAGCCCGGGGACTCCTGGCACAGATACGCAGTATTTT
TRBV2	TRBD1	NA	TRBJ2-5	CASRTGQGGQETQYF	TGTGCCAGCAGGACAGGACAGGGTGGCCAAGAGACCCAGTACTTC
TRBV19	NA	once	TRBJ1-3	CASRHGQTELGNTIYF	TGTGCCAGTAGGCATGGACAAACCGAATTAGGAAACACCATATATTTT
TRBV7-9	NA	NA	TRBJ1-1	CATSVQVNTEAFF	TGTGCCACCTCGGTCCAAGTTAACACTGAAGCTTTCTTT
TRBV30	NA	NA	TRBJ2-7	CAWRKEVAGGPYEQYF	TGTGCCTGGAGAAAGGAGGTGGCCGGCGGCCCCTACGAGCAGTACTTC
TRBV9	NA	NA	TRBJ1-6	CASSERQVSSPLHF	TGTGCCAGCAGCGAGAGACAGGTATCATCACCCCTCCACTTT
TRBV2	NA	NA	TRBJ2-3	CASSVRDTQYF	TGTGCCAGCAGTGTACGTGATACGCAGTATTTT
TRBV5-4	TRBD2	NA	TRBJ2-5	CASSSGLAGPLGNF	TGTGCCAGCAGCTCCGGACTAGCGGGGCCTCTGGGGAACTTC
TRBV2	NA	NA	TRBJ2-3	CASSESLAIDTQYF	TGTGCCAGCAGTGAAAGTCTAGCGATAGATACGCAGTATTTT
TRBV11-2	NA	NA	TRBJ2-5	CASSLDRGSGTQYF	TGTGCCAGCAGCTTAGACAGGGGTAGTGGGACCCAGTACTTC
TRBV5-1	NA	NA	TRBJ2-3	CASSLVERRSTDTQYF	TGCGCCAGCAGCTTGGTCGAGCGGCGGAGCACAGATACGCAGTATTTT
TRBV9	TRBD1	NA	TRBJ1-4	CASSVGTGTKEKLFF	TGTGCCAGCAGCGTGGGGACAGGGACGAAAGAAAAACTGTTTTTT